The 28 T cell receptor beta chains reported below all come from one sample, sequenced in a study of T-cell memory formation after mild COVID-19. Using its own MiXCR run on the 5' RACE reads, TCRdb lists one record per CDR3 protein. The sample records around 430,000 distinct CDR3 sequences, about 15% being singletons. Material for sequencing was PBMCs or a T cell subset sorted from them (not recorded which). These receptors all stem from a young man who had mild COVID-19 (a few samples of this study predate the infection). Cell type and time point are not known.

This clonotype was detected ten times or more. The chain recombines TRBV7-2 with TRBJ2-1; no clear D gene. Germline V lookup: CDR1 SGHTA, CDR2 FQGNSA. Trimming left V 5 bases short and J 0 bases short, with 5 bases between. The CDR3 loop spans 13 amino acids. CDR3 region: CASSLSSYNEQFF. The CDR3 DNA is TGTGCCAGCAGCCTAAGCTCCTACAATGAGCAGTTCTTC.

The table lists this clonotype with many counts. The chain has TRBV20-1 and TRBJ1-5; D remains unclear. The germline CDR1 and CDR2 sequences are DFQATT and SNEGSKA (reference sequence). CDR3 length: 13 amino acids. Trimming pared 5 bases from V and 0 bases from J, leaving 8 bases between. CDR3 in DNA: TGCAGTGCTTATGACAATAGCAATCAGCCCCAGCATTTT. Translated, it gives CSAYDNSNQPQHF.

The CDR3, as DNA: TGTGCCTGGGAAACAGGGGACACTGAAGCTTTCTTT. Translated: CAWETGDTEAFF. V usage is TRBV30 and J usage is TRBJ1-1; 7 bases fit TRBD1. This CDR3 is built from 12 residues. V dropped 5 bases and J dropped 3; count of bases not matched to a gene: 3. Germline V lookup: CDR1 GTSNPN, CDR2 SVGIG (reference sequence).

This clonotype occurred a few times. The V and J genes are TRBV12-3 or TRBV12-4 and TRBJ2-7; D gene unclear. Trimming shortened V by 1 base and J by 4 bases, and 11 bases separated the two germline ends. This CDR3 has 14 residues. DNA for the CDR3: TGTGCCAGCAGTTTAGTCGGGTGGCGATACGAGCAGTACTTC. The encoded protein is CASSLVGWRYEQYF.

CDR3 region: CSASSRTLYQPQHF. CDR3 coding DNA: TGCAGTGCTAGTTCGCGGACACTCTATCAGCCCCAGCATTTT. This chain connects TRBV20-1 to TRBJ1-5; tentative D call: TRBD1 (5 bases). Deletions cut 3 bases from V and 5 bases from J, with 14 bases between. Germline-derived CDR1 and CDR2 are DFQATT and SNEGSKA (reference sequence). The CDR3 extends over 14 amino acids.

This clonotype was observed a handful of times. The CDR3 region is CASSQDPGAAYNEQFF. In DNA form, the CDR3 reads TGTGCCAGCAGCCAAGATCCGGGGGCGGCCTACAATGAGCAGTTCTTC. The chain recombines TRBV4-2 with TRBJ2-1, with D perhaps assigned TRBD1 or TRBD2 (6 bases each). This CDR3 is built from 16 residues. Looked up from germline, CDR1 is LGHNA and CDR2 is YNFKEQ. With 0 bases removed from V and 2 bases from J, the gap between germline ends came to 11 bases.

This rearrangement joins TRBV29-1 to TRBJ2-2; D gene uncertain. CDR3 length: 13 amino acids. Germline V gives CDR1 SQVTM, CDR2 ANQGSEA. Trimming left V 0 bases short and J 4 bases short, with 6 bases between. CDR3 DNA: TGCAGCGTTGAAGAGGGCCCCACCGGGGAGCTGTTTTTT. It specifies CSVEEGPTGELFF.

The rearrangement links TRBV4-2 to TRBJ1-1, with 7 bases identical to TRBD1. Looked up from germline, CDR1 is LGHNA and CDR2 is YNFKEQ. V was pared by 1 base and J by 1 base, with 15 bases of the junction left unmatched. The CDR3 is 19 amino acids. The CDR3 coding sequence is TGTGCCAGCAGCCAAGGTCAAATAGGAGCAGGGGGGGAGAACACTGAAGCTTTCTTT. Amino acid sequence: CASSQGQIGAGGENTEAFF.

The V call is TRBV7-2, the J call TRBJ1-2, with TRBD1 matching 7 bases. Germline V gene lookup returns CDR1 SGHTA and CDR2 FQGNSA. CDR3 length: 14 amino acids. V dropped 4 bases and J dropped 4; count of bases not matched to a gene: 6. CDR3 residues: CASSSQDRVYGYTF. The CDR3 DNA reads TGTGCCAGCAGCTCCCAAGACAGGGTCTATGGCTACACCTTC.

The rearrangement uses TRBV7-9 and TRBJ1-5, with 9 bases matching TRBD1. CDR1 SEHNR and CDR2 FQNEAQ come from the germline V gene (reference sequence). The J segment lost 0 bases and the V segment lost 6 bases, leaving 6 bases of the junction unmatched. The length of the CDR3 is 16 residues. CDR3 sequence (DNA): TGTGCCAGCAGTTACCGGGACAGGGCTAGCAATCAGCCCCAGCATTTT. Amino acids: CASSYRDRASNQPQHF.

This clonotype was found a few times. This chain links TRBV12-3 or TRBV12-4 with TRBJ2-3; 10 bases map to TRBD2. With 4 bases clipped from V and 2 bases from J, the junction kept 6 bases outside the gene matches. The CDR3 sequence is 16 residues long. The CDR3 sequence is CASSSISGGVTDTQYF. The CDR3 DNA is TGTGCCAGCAGTTCCATAAGCGGGGGGGTCACAGATACGCAGTATTTT.

The chain couples TRBV10-3 to TRBJ2-5; 7 bases are shared with TRBD2. The CDR3 sequence is 14 residues long. Per the germline V gene, CDR1 is ENHRY and CDR2 is SYGVKD. V was pared by 5 bases and J by 4 bases, with 7 bases of the junction left unmatched. For the CDR3, the DNA is TGTGCCATCAGTCAGACTAGCAGCGGAGAGACCCAGTACTTC. It translates to CAISQTSSGETQYF.

The V gene is TRBV24-1, the J gene TRBJ2-5; D is unclear. Looked up from germline, CDR1 is KGHDR and CDR2 is SFDVKD. The CDR3 contains 11 residues. Trimming took off 5 bases at V and 2 bases at J, with 2 bases between the two ends. DNA of the CDR3: TGTGCCACCAGTGGACAAGAGACCCAGTACTTC. The encoded protein is CATSGQETQYF.

This chain joins TRBV20-1 and TRBJ2-6, with no clear D. Germline lookup yields CDR1 DFQATT and CDR2 SNEGSKA (reference sequence). This CDR3 region has 14 residues. Trimming cost V 6 bases and J 0 bases, with 9 bases left between them. CDR3 region: CSAINSSGANVLTF. The CDR3 DNA follows: TGCAGTGCCATCAACTCCTCTGGGGCCAACGTCCTGACTTTC.

The sample holds many counts of this clonotype. CDR3 region: CASSSGFSYEQYF. Here the CDR3 DNA reads TGTGCCAGCAGCTCCGGCTTTTCCTACGAGCAGTACTTC. The genes are TRBV7-2 and TRBJ2-7; D gene uncertain. With 4 bases removed from V and 1 base from J, the gap between germline ends came to 8 bases. Germline CDR1 and CDR2: SGHTA and FQGNSA. The CDR3 contains 13 residues.

Only a few counts were recorded for this clonotype. The J gene is TRBJ1-5, the V gene TRBV6-2 or TRBV6-3; 8 nucleotides line up with TRBD1. The CDR3 is 14 amino acids. The V segment lost 6 bases and the J segment 5 bases; nucleotides outside the gene matches: 6. The V gene's germline CDR1 is MNHEY and CDR2 SVGEGT. CDR3 in DNA: TGTGCCAGCAGGTTCCAGGGGGCGGATCAGCCCCAGCATTTT. The encoded protein is CASRFQGADQPQHF.

A few counts support this clonotype. The chain uses TRBV10-2 and TRBJ2-5, with 8 positions matching TRBD1. The V segment lost 5 bases and the J segment 5 bases; nucleotides outside the gene matches: 7. The CDR3 is 14 residues long. Looked up from germline, CDR1 is WSHSY and CDR2 is SAAADI. CDR3 DNA sequence: TGCGCCAGCAGTTCGGGCAGGGGGCTGGAGACCCAGTACTTC. This gives the protein CASSSGRGLETQYF.

The chain links TRBV3-1 to TRBJ2-3; D call uncertain. V shed 4 bases and J shed 5 bases, with 7 bases lying between them. The germline V gene encodes CDR1 LGHDT and CDR2 YNNKEL (reference sequence). This CDR3 spans 12 amino acids. Here the CDR3 DNA reads TGTGCCAGCAGCCTTCACGGAGATACGCAGTATTTT. It is translated as CASSLHGDTQYF.

This clonotype was counted only a few times. CDR3: CASSSLDRVRSYTF. CDR3 coding DNA: TGTGCCAGCAGTTCCCTAGACAGGGTTCGAAGCTACACCTTC. The V call is TRBV12-3 or TRBV12-4, the J call TRBJ1-2, with 7 bases that match TRBD1. This CDR3 has 14 residues. Trimming removed 4 bases from V and 9 bases from J; junction bases left unmatched: 11.

This clonotype was observed many times. V is TRBV12-3 or TRBV12-4 and J is TRBJ1-3; unclear D gene. This CDR3 is 14 amino acids long. V was shortened by 6 bases and J by 0 bases, with 9 bases between the two germline ends. The CDR3 DNA reads TGTGCCAGCAGCTCAACAGTCTCTGGAAACACCATATATTTT. Translating it yields CASSSTVSGNTIYF.

This clonotype turned up a few times. V and J are TRBV7-2 and TRBJ2-4; D remains ambiguous. Trimming shortened V by 3 bases and J by 10 bases, and 13 bases separated the two germline ends. The CDR3 has 13 residues. Germline lookup yields CDR1 SGHTA and CDR2 FQGNSA. The CDR3 here is CASSFGPVRIQYF. The DNA for the CDR3 is TGTGCCAGCAGCTTTGGCCCAGTGCGGATTCAGTACTTC.

This clonotype was counted a few times. V is TRBV29-1 and J is TRBJ2-2, with D maybe TRBD1 (6 bases). Germline-derived CDR1 and CDR2 are SQVTM and ANQGSEA. This CDR3 spans 13 amino acids. Trimming took 4 bases from V and 6 from J, leaving 12 bases between them. CDR3 sequence: CSVGGGLAGELFF. CDR3 sequence (DNA): TGCAGCGTTGGAGGGGGTTTGGCCGGGGAGCTGTTTTTT.

This clonotype was observed a handful of times. The rearrangement uses TRBV28 and TRBJ2-7; unclear D gene. The V end was cut by 4 bases, the J end by 7 bases, with 5 bases between. Germline CDR1 is MDHEN and CDR2 is SYDVKM. This CDR3 is 10 amino acids long. CDR3 residues: CASSYGEQYF. The CDR3 DNA follows: TGTGCCAGCAGTTATGGGGAGCAGTACTTC.

V is TRBV5-1 and J is TRBJ1-4, with 10 bases matching TRBD1. V shed 5 bases, J shed 6 bases, and the junction held 7 bases outside the gene matches. CDR1 is SGHRS and CDR2 is YFSETQ in the germline V gene. The length of the CDR3 is 15 residues. CDR3 coding DNA: TGCGCCAGCAGACCCGTGGGGACAGGGGATGAAAAACTGTTTTTT. It yields the protein CASRPVGTGDEKLFF.

This clonotype was recorded a few times. The V gene is TRBV12-3 or TRBV12-4, the J gene TRBJ2-1; TRBD1 might be the D (5 bases). Trimming cost V 3 bases and J 5 bases, with 8 bases left between them. This CDR3 comprises 13 residues. This CDR3 reads CASSFGRDNEQFF. In DNA, the CDR3 is TGTGCCAGCAGTTTTGGCAGGGACAATGAGCAGTTCTTC.

The chain combines TRBV3-1 with TRBJ1-5; D unresolved. V was clipped by 1 base and J by 9 bases, with 7 bases between them. The CDR3 is 12 residues long. The germline V gene has CDR1 LGHDT and CDR2 YNNKEL (reference sequence). The CDR3 coding sequence is TGTGCCAGCAGCCAAGGGGTATTGCCCCAGCATTTT. It is translated as CASSQGVLPQHF.

This clonotype was seen a few times. The V gene is TRBV7-3, the J gene TRBJ2-1; 8 bases agree with TRBD2. Germline loops: CDR1 SGHTA, CDR2 FQGTGA. This CDR3 has 15 residues. V trimming: 5 bases; J trimming: 6 bases; junction bases outside the gene matches: 9. The CDR3 nucleotides are TGTGCCAGCAGCCTCCAGTCTGCGGGGGGCAATGAGCAGTTCTTC. Translation gives CASSLQSAGGNEQFF. Combining the CDR3 with reference TRBV7-3 and TRBJ2-1 gives the whole variable domain GAGVSQTPSNKVTEKGKYVELRCDPISGHTALYWYRQSLGQGPEFLIYFQGTGAADDSGLPNDRFFAVRPEGSVSTLKIQRTERGDSAVYLCASSLQSAGGNEQFFGPGTRLTVL.

This clonotype was seen only a few times. The chain couples TRBV7-2 to TRBJ1-5, with a weak D call TRBD1 (6 bases). Trimming removed 5 bases at V and 4 bases at J, with 15 bases between. The germline CDR1 and CDR2 sequences are SGHTA and FQGNSA. The CDR3 is 15 residues long. The CDR3 region is CASSQLGGINQPQHF. The CDR3 DNA is TGTGCCAGCAGCCAACTAGGGGGGATTAATCAGCCCCAGCATTTT.